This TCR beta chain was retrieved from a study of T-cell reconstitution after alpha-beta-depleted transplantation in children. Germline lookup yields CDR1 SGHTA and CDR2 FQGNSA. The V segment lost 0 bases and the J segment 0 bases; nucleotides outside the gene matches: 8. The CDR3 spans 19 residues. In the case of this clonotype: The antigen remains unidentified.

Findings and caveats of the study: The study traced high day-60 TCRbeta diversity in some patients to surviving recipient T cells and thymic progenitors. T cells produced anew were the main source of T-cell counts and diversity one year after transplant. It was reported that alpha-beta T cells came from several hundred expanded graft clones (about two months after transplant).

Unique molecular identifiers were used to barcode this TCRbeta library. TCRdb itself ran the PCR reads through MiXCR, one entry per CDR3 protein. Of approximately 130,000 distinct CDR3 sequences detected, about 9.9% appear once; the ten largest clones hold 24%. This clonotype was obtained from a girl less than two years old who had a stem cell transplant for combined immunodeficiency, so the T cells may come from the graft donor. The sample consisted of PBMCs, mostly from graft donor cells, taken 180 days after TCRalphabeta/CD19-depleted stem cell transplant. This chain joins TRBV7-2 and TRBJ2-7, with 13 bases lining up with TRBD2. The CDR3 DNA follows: TGTGCCAGCAGCTTAGCATTGGGACTAGCGGGGCCCAGCTCCTACGAGCAGTACTTC. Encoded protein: CASSLALGLAGPSSYEQYF. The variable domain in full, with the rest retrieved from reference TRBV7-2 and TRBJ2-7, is GAGVSQSPSNKVTEKGKDVELRCDPISGHTALYWYRQSLGQGLEFLIYFQGNSAPDKSGLPSDRFSAERTGGSVSTLTIQRTQQEDSAVYLCASSLALGLAGPSSYEQYFGPGTRLTVT.